A single sample is the source of the 24 T cell receptor beta chains below, sequenced in a study of blood T cell repertoires in COVID-19. Sequencing used immunoSEQ multiplex PCR; TCRdb keeps in-frame clones, though not all of them. The repertoire holds about 280,000 clones, with approximately 85% as singletons. Sequenced input: peripheral blood. Receptor source: a woman aged 70 to 79 with acute or convalescent COVID-19.

This chain uses TRBV15 with TRBJ1-3; D perhaps matches TRBD1 (6 bases). This CDR3 contains 13 residues. Trimming left V 11 bases short and J 2 bases short, with 13 bases between. Germline values: CDR1 LNHNV, CDR2 YYDKDF (reference sequence). CDR3 coding DNA: TGTGCCTCTCGGGGGGGCCCTGGAAACACCATATATTTT. Its translation is CASRGGPGNTIYF. Full variable domain (outside the CDR3, taken from reference TRBV15 and TRBJ1-3): DAMVIQNPRYQVTQFGKPVTLSCSQTLNHNVMYWYQQKSSQAPKLLFHYYDKDFNNEADTPDNFQSRRPNTSFCFLDIRSPGLGDTAMYLCASRGGPGNTIYFGEGSWLTVV.

The chain employs TRBV10-3 and TRBJ1-1, with TRBD1 matching over 7 bases. This CDR3 contains 17 residues. CDR1 is ENHRY and CDR2 is SYGVKD in the germline V gene. Trimming at V came to 0 bases and at J to 0 bases, leaving 7 bases not matched to a gene. CDR3 loop: CAISESGGQRMNTEAFF. As DNA, the CDR3 is TGTGCCATCAGTGAGTCGGGGGGACAGCGAATGAACACTGAAGCTTTCTTT.

The chain uses TRBV5-1 and TRBJ2-5, with TRBD2 identical over 13 bases. This CDR3 has 16 amino acids. CDR1 and CDR2 from the germline V gene are SGHRS and YFSETQ. Losses at the gene ends were 3 bases for V and 2 bases for J; bases not matched to a gene: 4. The CDR3 reads CASSSGLAGNQETQYF. CDR3 DNA: TGCGCCAGCAGCTCGGGACTAGCGGGGAATCAAGAGACCCAGTACTTC.

The rearrangement joins TRBV3-1 (or the pseudogene TRBV3-2) to TRBJ2-1, with D uncertain. Germline CDR1 reads LGHDT; CDR2 reads YNNKEL (reference sequence). Trimming took 4 bases from V and 11 from J, leaving 18 bases between them. There are 14 residues in the CDR3. Here the CDR3 reads CASSLLPGLQKQFF. The CDR3 DNA follows: TGTGCCAGCAGCCTTCTGCCGGGTCTTCAAAAGCAGTTCTTC.

The chain is built from TRBV5-1 and TRBJ1-2, with D possibly TRBD1 on 6 matching bases. CDR3 length: 15 residues. CDR1 SGHRS and CDR2 YFSETQ come from the germline V gene. Trimming left V 2 bases short and J 0 bases short, with 11 bases between. The CDR3 bases are TGCGCCAGCAGCTTATCAGGGGAGACTAACTATGGCTACACCTTC. Its translation is CASSLSGETNYGYTF. The whole variable domain, filled in from reference TRBV5-1 and TRBJ1-2, reads KAGVTQTPRYLIKTRGQQVTLSCSPISGHRSVSWYQQTPGQGLQFLFEYFSETQRNKGNFPGRFSGRQFSNSRSEMNVSTLELGDSALYLCASSLSGETNYGYTFGSGTRLTVV.

CDR3 amino acids: CASSAEELTEAFF. DNA of the CDR3: TGTGCCAGCAGTGCGGAGGAATTGACTGAAGCTTTCTTT. The chain couples TRBV2 to TRBJ1-1; D not resolved. This CDR3 is built from 13 residues. Germline V gene data show CDR1 as SNHLY and CDR2 as FYNNEI. V was pared by 4 bases and J by 5 bases, with 11 bases between.

This rearrangement joins TRBV12-3 or TRBV12-4 to TRBJ1-1, with unresolved D. The CDR3 spans 12 residues. The V and J ends lost 3 bases and 6 bases respectively, with 8 bases between them. The chain's CDR3 is CASSFSQPEAFF. The CDR3 nucleotides are TGTGCCAGCAGTTTCAGTCAACCTGAAGCTTTCTTT.

This chain joins TRBV7-3 and TRBJ2-1, with TRBD2 identical over 11 bases. V shed 5 bases, J shed 8 bases, and the junction held 5 bases outside the gene matches. Germline V gene sequence: CDR1 SGHTA, CDR2 FQGTGA. This CDR3 has 14 residues. In nucleotides, the CDR3 is TGTGCCAGCAGCGAGGGACTAGCGGTCGATGAGCAGTTCTTC. This sequence encodes CASSEGLAVDEQFF.

The genes are TRBV7-8 and TRBJ1-1; perhaps TRBD1 as D (5 bases). This CDR3 region has 14 residues. Looked up from germline, CDR1 is SGHVS and CDR2 is FQNEAQ. V dropped 0 bases and J dropped 4 bases, with 9 bases sitting between them. CDR3 nucleotide sequence: TGTGCCAGCAGCTTAGCAGGGGCTGGCACTGAAGCTTTCTTT. Its protein is CASSLAGAGTEAFF. Full variable domain (remainder filled in from reference TRBV7-8 and TRBJ1-1): GAGVSQSPRYKVAKRGQDVALRCDPISGHVSLFWYQQALGQGPEFLTYFQNEAQLDKSGLPSDRFFAERPEGSVSTLKIQRTQQEDSAVYLCASSLAGAGTEAFFGQGTRLTVV.

The rearrangement joins TRBV28 to TRBJ2-7; no clear D. The ends were cut back, 5 bases at V and 0 bases at J, with 17 bases in the middle. The germline CDR1 and CDR2 sequences are MDHEN and SYDVKM. This CDR3 comprises 16 residues. The CDR3 is CASSRRSPQSSYEQYF. The CDR3, as DNA: TGTGCCAGCAGTCGAAGGAGCCCCCAGAGCTCCTACGAGCAGTACTTC.

On this clone itself: The germline gene is not matched at one end of the junction; a read error may be the cause. The chain carries TRBV3-1 (or the pseudogene TRBV3-2) and TRBJ2-4, with a possible D match to TRBD1 (5 bases). The CDR3 length is 13 residues. Germline lookup yields CDR1 LGHDT and CDR2 YNNKEL (reference sequence). CDR3 bases: TGTGCCAGCAGCCAGCTCCCGGACCTGCCAGGGCACTTC. Translating it yields CASSQLPDLPGHF.

The chain recombines TRBV27 with TRBJ1-6, with 10 bases identical to TRBD1. Trimming took 4 bases from V and 7 from J; bases not matched to a gene: 10. This CDR3 spans 17 amino acids. Looked up from germline, CDR1 is MNHEY and CDR2 is SMNVEV (reference sequence). Here the CDR3 DNA reads TGTGCCAGCAGTTCCCCCAGGGGACAGGGGATAAATTCACCCCTCCACTTT. It is translated as CASSSPRGQGINSPLHF.

V usage is TRBV27 and J usage is TRBJ1-5; D uncertain. The V end lost 6 bases, the J end lost 4 bases, and 16 bases lay between the germline ends. The CDR3 is 15 amino acids. The V gene's germline CDR1 is MNHEY and CDR2 SMNVEV (reference sequence). In DNA, the CDR3 is TGTGCCAGCAGCCTTGGGCAGGCAAGAAATCAGCCCCAGCATTTT. The encoded protein is CASSLGQARNQPQHF.

This chain joins TRBV18 and TRBJ1-1; D unclear. The CDR3 contains 14 residues. In germline, CDR1 is KGHSH, CDR2 LQKENI. Trimming removed 1 base at V and 3 bases at J, with 9 bases between. CDR3 DNA: TGTGCCAGCTCACCACTCGTCGGAGACACTGAAGCTTTCTTT. It translates to CASSPLVGDTEAFF.

The chain has TRBV5-1 and TRBJ1-1, with D maybe TRBD1 (6 bases). V was cut by 4 bases and J by 7 bases, with 20 bases left in between. CDR1 SGHRS and CDR2 YFSETQ come from the germline V gene. This CDR3 is 15 amino acids long. CDR3 bases: TGCGCCAGCAGCCCGGGACACCTCTGGGGGAGTGAAGCTTTCTTT. This encodes CASSPGHLWGSEAFF.

This sequence joins TRBV5-8 and TRBJ2-5, with 9 positions matching TRBD1. With 3 bases clipped from V and 2 bases from J, the junction kept 8 bases outside the gene matches. This CDR3 comprises 16 residues. Germline loops: CDR1 SGHTS, CDR2 YDEGEE. CDR3 nucleotide sequence: TGTGCCAGCAGCTCCTACGTAGGGACAGGGCAAGAGACCCAGTACTTC. As protein: CASSSYVGTGQETQYF.

The chain combines TRBV28 with TRBJ1-3; TRBD1 matches 7 bases. Germline CDR1 and CDR2: MDHEN and SYDVKM. Unmatched junction bases numbered 10, after V lost 6 bases and J lost 8 bases. The CDR3 is 14 amino acids. The DNA for the CDR3 is TGTGCCAGCAGGCCAGGGGGTCAGGCATACACCATATATTTT. Its translation: CASRPGGQAYTIYF. The full variable domain, its missing parts supplied by reference TRBV28 and TRBJ1-3, is DVKVTQSSRYLVKRTGEKVFLECVQDMDHENMFWYRQDPGLGLRLIYFSYDVKMKEKGDIPEGYSVSREKKERFSLILESASTNQTSMYLCASRPGGQAYTIYFGEGSWLTVV.

The chain is built from TRBV9 and TRBJ2-3; a possible D gene is TRBD2 (5 bases). The length of the CDR3 is 15 residues. Germline V gene lookup returns CDR1 SGDLS and CDR2 YYNGEE. V dropped 4 bases and J dropped 3 bases, with 15 bases sitting between them. The CDR3 here is CASSLTDGGTDTQYF. The CDR3 DNA reads TGTGCCAGCAGCCTTACGGACGGCGGGACAGATACGCAGTATTTT. Combining the CDR3 with reference TRBV9 and TRBJ2-3 gives the whole variable domain DSGVTQTPKHLITATGQRVTLRCSPRSGDLSVYWYQQSLDQGLQFLIQYYNGEERAKGNILERFSAQQFPDLHSELNLSSLELGDSALYFCASSLTDGGTDTQYFGPGTRLTVL.

The rearrangement uses TRBV5-6 and TRBJ1-4; no clear D gene. The CDR3 sequence is 17 residues long. V was shortened by 2 bases and J by 0 bases, with 14 bases between the two germline ends. Germline V gene lookup returns CDR1 SGHDT and CDR2 YYEEEE. The DNA of the CDR3 is TGTGCCAGCAGCTTAGGAGGGCCCTGGGCAACTAATGAAAAACTGTTTTTT. This encodes CASSLGGPWATNEKLFF.

The chain links TRBV3-1 (or the pseudogene TRBV3-2) to TRBJ2-7; 11 nucleotides agree with TRBD2. J gave up 2 bases and V 10 bases, and 10 bases lay outside the gene matches. The CDR3 has 15 amino acids. The germline CDR1 and CDR2 sequences are LGHDT and YNNKEL (reference sequence). The CDR3 region is CATRASGGRPYEQYF. The DNA of the CDR3 is TGTGCCACCCGAGCTAGCGGGGGGCGACCCTACGAGCAGTACTTC.

The J gene is TRBJ1-3, the V gene TRBV15; D gene ambiguous. The CDR3 consists of 13 residues. V shed 0 bases and J shed 8 bases, with 8 bases lying between them. Germline CDR1 and CDR2: LNHNV and YYDKDF (reference sequence). CDR3 in DNA: TGTGCCACCAGCAGAGATCACCGGGACACCATATATTTT. Its translation: CATSRDHRDTIYF.

Remarks on this clone: Other DNA sequences in the same sample also yield this CDR3. This chain connects TRBV6-5 to TRBJ1-5; D remains unclear. Trimming shortened V by 6 bases and J by 0 bases, and 6 bases separated the two germline ends. From germline, CDR1 is MNHEY and CDR2 SVGAGI. This CDR3 comprises 13 residues. The CDR3 nucleotides are TGTGCCAGCAGGAGGGATAGCAATCAGCCCCAGCATTTT. Its translation: CASRRDSNQPQHF.

This sequence joins TRBV18 and TRBJ2-5, with D maybe TRBD2 (6 bases). CDR1 is KGHSH and CDR2 is LQKENI in the germline V gene. The CDR3 sequence is 15 residues long. Trimming took 3 bases from V and 6 from J, leaving 17 bases between them. CDR3 residues: CASSPQGGREKTQYF. CDR3 DNA: TGTGCCAGCTCACCCCAGGGAGGAAGAGAAAAGACCCAGTACTTC.

The chain combines TRBV5-1 with TRBJ2-2; possibly TRBD1 for D (5 bases). This CDR3 region has 16 residues. Germline CDR1 and CDR2: SGHRS and YFSETQ. V was cut by 6 bases and J by 0 bases, with 15 bases left in between. The CDR3 sequence is CASMIPDTANTGELFF. The CDR3 nucleotides are TGCGCCAGCATGATCCCGGACACCGCGAACACCGGGGAGCTGTTTTTT.